Listed below are T cell receptor beta chains from one sample, sequenced in a study of OX40 agonist ivuxolimab in advanced cancers. Libraries were prepared by immunoSEQ multiplex PCR; TCRdb keeps only in-frame clonotypes and omits some of them. The top ten clones hold around 0.16% of a sample with about 100,000 clones, approximately 91% of them seen once. The sequenced sample was CD4+ or CD8+ T cells sorted from blood, obtained in a trial of the OX40 agonist ivuxolimab. The receptors shown here come from an adult with an advanced solid tumor such as melanoma, head and neck, liver or kidney cancer. The CDR3 runs from the conserved cysteine through the conserved F or W.

>TRBV7-9|TRBJ2-6
CASSLGQAGVLTF
>TRBV5-1|TRBJ1-2
CASSLGGPGTVYGYTF
>TRBV5-4|TRBJ1-1
CASSLEPTVNTEAFF
>TRBV27|TRBJ1-4
CASSLLGQGPIELFF
>TRBV2|TRBJ1-1
CASSDEEFTEAFF
>TRBV30|TRBJ1-1
CAWKRGYRGRSEAFF
>TRBV7-3|TRBJ1-6
CASSLQGGANSPLHF
>TRBV6-5|TRBJ1-5
CASSYSALPNQPQHF
>TRBV6-1|TRBJ2-3
CASSGTSVSTDTQYF
>TRBV4-1|TRBJ2-1
CASSQDGQGVREQFF
>TRBV5-4|TRBJ2-2
CASSLGRVGTGELFF
>TRBV5-4|TRBJ1-6
CASSNTGFNSPLHF
>TRBV12-1|TRBJ2-2
CASSFPLTARTGELFF
>TRBV9|TRBJ2-2
CASSVGRDSGELFF
>TRBV5-1|TRBJ2-2
CASSLNRQGRTGELFF
>TRBV10-2|TRBJ2-5
CASSEGGVGARVETQYF
>TRBV21-1|TRBJ1-5
CASSKAAMGFGNQPQHF
>TRBV2|TRBJ2-7
CASSEGYDSSYEQYF
>TRBV9|TRBJ2-2
CASSVSPNTGELFF
>TRBV18|TRBJ1-1
CASSSRTGSNTEAFF
>TRBV29-1|TRBJ1-1
CSVEDLRGGIALNTEAFF
>TRBV6-6|TRBJ1-6
CASCVIGDSPLHF
>TRBV5-4|TRBJ2-1
CASSLAGLYNEQFF
>TRBV4-1|TRBJ2-3
CASSHGPSGRVDTQYF
>TRBV5-8|TRBJ1-5
CASSPLGLNQPQHF
>TRBV5-1|TRBJ2-1
CASSMGLAGGFSSYNEQFF
>TRBV5-5|TRBJ2-2
CASSSLATDGELFF
>TRBV7-6|TRBJ2-7
CASSLGASYEQYF
>TRBV28|TRBJ2-3
CASSTRTDTQYF
>TRBV11-2|TRBJ2-1
CASSGVGYNEQFF
>TRBV9|TRBJ2-5
CASSGSGGAWETQYF
>TRBV20-1|TRBJ1-5
CSATSGHLQHF
>TRBV10-1|TRBJ2-7
CASSESGQKYEQYF
>TRBV28|TRBJ1-4
CASSLLGEKLFF
>TRBV7-8|TRBJ2-3
CASSLPGRTDTQYF
>TRBV27|TRBJ1-2
CASSRTGRGYTF
>TRBV2|TRBJ2-1
CASREDSLYNEQFF
>TRBV28|TRBJ2-1
CASSPGLVINEQFF
>TRBV19|TRBJ2-2
CASSIVPTGTGELFF